This entry describes one TCR beta chain. The antigen remains unidentified. With 60 Vbeta and 13 Jbeta primers, the PCR was carried out. Repertoires were generated with immunoSEQ multiplex PCR, while TCRdb's copy carries only in-frame clones and drops some. The sample holds over 100,000 clones, 69% seen once. This entry belongs to a study of cytomegalovirus exposure and HLA in healthy donors. Study findings and constraints: In an earlier analysis, in fewer than 700 donors, most V segments appeared productive either ~90% or ~30% of the time. According to a later analysis, donors in an Asian-associated ancestry cluster reportedly had fewer N-insertions than the approximately 720-donor mean. Sequencing likely produced, as an artifact, a cluster of highly shared sequence variants. The listing of fewer than 200 TCR beta chains classed them as cytomegalovirus-associated.

The germline CDR1 and CDR2 sequences are SGHRS and YFSETQ. J was trimmed by 5 bases and V by 4 bases; bases with no gene match: 14. CDR3 length equals 18 residues. Material for sequencing was PBMCs. The chain uses TRBV5-1 and TRBJ2-7; 14 bases line up with TRBD2. The TCR was taken from a woman aged 65 to 85 in good health and CMV-seropositive. The CDR3 region is CASSPGLAGGIQGNEQYF. The CDR3 nucleotides read TGCGCCAGCAGCCCTGGACTAGCGGGGGGCATCCAGGGGAACGAGCAGTACTTC. The full variable domain, completed using reference TRBV5-1 and TRBJ2-7, is KAGVTQTPRYLIKTRGQQVTLSCSPISGHRSVSWYQQTPGQGLQFLFEYFSETQRNKGNFPGRFSGRQFSNSRSEMNVSTLELGDSALYLCASSPGLAGGIQGNEQYFGPGTRLTVT.